The next 23 T cell receptor beta chains were all read from a single sample in a study of blood T cell repertoires in COVID-19. Generated by immunoSEQ multiplex PCR, the TCRdb table keeps only in-frame clones and is missing some. The data contain roughly 120,000 clones, approximately 88% of them singletons. The sequenced sample consisted of peripheral blood. The source of these receptors is a woman in her sixties or seventies with acute or convalescent COVID-19.

V usage is TRBV19 and J usage is TRBJ2-5; 8 bases are shared with TRBD1. The CDR3 has 13 amino acids. V lost 11 bases and J lost 3; bases outside the gene matches: 8. Germline CDR1 reads LNHDA; CDR2 reads SQIVND (reference sequence). The CDR3 is CASKVTGEETQYF. CDR3 nucleotide sequence: TGTGCCTCCAAGGTGACAGGGGAAGAGACCCAGTACTTC.

This chain joins TRBV7-9 and TRBJ1-4; D possibly corresponds to TRBD1 (6 bases). The CDR3 is made up of 13 amino acids. With 4 bases removed from V and 7 bases from J, the gap between germline ends came to 10 bases. From germline, CDR1 is SEHNR and CDR2 FQNEAQ (reference sequence). Here the CDR3 DNA reads TGTGCCAGCAGCTGGGGGACAACTGAAAAACTGTTTTTT. This encodes CASSWGTTEKLFF.

This clone has a handful of counts. Germline is not matched at one junction end, which may reflect a read error. The CDR3: CASSLGGGTEAFF. The DNA for the CDR3 is TGTGCCAGCAGTTTGGGAGGGGGCACTGAAGCTTTCTTT. J is TRBJ1-1 and V is TRBV5-4; D possibly corresponds to TRBD1 (6 bases). The CDR3 is 13 amino acids. Germline V gene data show CDR1 as SGHNT and CDR2 as YYREEE (reference sequence).

The chain carries TRBV5-1 and TRBJ2-3; D remains unclear. V shed 4 bases and J shed 0 bases, with 3 bases lying between them. The CDR3 spans 12 residues. CDR1 is SGHRS and CDR2 is YFSETQ in the germline V gene. The CDR3 DNA sequence: TGCGCCAGCAGCCCGAGCACAGATACGCAGTATTTT. Translating gives CASSPSTDTQYF.

The chain carries TRBV6-6 and TRBJ1-3; 7 bases agree with TRBD1. Trimming cost V 5 bases and J 3 bases; bases outside gene matches: 4. The germline gives CDR1 MNHNY, CDR2 SVGAGI (reference sequence). This CDR3 spans 14 amino acids. The CDR3 region is CASSQGESGNTIYF. The CDR3 DNA reads as TGTGCCAGCAGTCAGGGGGAGAGTGGAAACACCATATATTTT.

The V call is TRBV5-4, the J call TRBJ1-5, with 7 bases matching TRBD1. J lost 7 bases, V lost 4 bases, and 5 bases had no gene match. From germline, CDR1 is SGHNT and CDR2 YYREEE (reference sequence). The CDR3 loop spans 13 amino acids. The CDR3 nucleotides read TGTGCCAGCAGCCCCGGGACAGCCCAGCCCCAGCATTTT. As protein: CASSPGTAQPQHF.

The genes are TRBV3-1 (or the pseudogene TRBV3-2) and TRBJ2-7; possible D gene TRBD2, 6 bases. The germline V and J ends were trimmed by 0 bases and 1 base, with 10 bases remaining between them. The CDR3 is 15 residues long. CDR1 and CDR2 (germline): LGHDT, YNNKEL (reference sequence). The CDR3 here is CASSQDLGGSYEQYF. CDR3 bases: TGTGCCAGCAGCCAAGATCTGGGGGGATCCTACGAGCAGTACTTC.

A single count supports this clone. CDR3 region: CASGLPTSGGAPGSTDTQYF. CDR3 DNA: TGTGCTAGTGGTTTGCCGACTAGCGGGGGCGCCCCTGGGAGCACAGATACGCAGTATTTT. The gene calls are TRBV12-5 and TRBJ2-3; TRBD2 matches 12 bases. This CDR3 has 20 residues. Unmatched junction bases numbered 12, after V lost 2 bases and J lost 0 bases. From germline, CDR1 is LGHNT and CDR2 FRNRAP. The full variable domain, rest sourced from reference TRBV12-5 and TRBJ2-3, is DARVTQTPRHKVTEMGQEVTMRCQPILGHNTVFWYRQTMMQGLELLAYFRNRAPLDDSGMPKDRFSAEMPDATLATLKIQPSEPRDSAVYFCASGLPTSGGAPGSTDTQYFGPGTRLTVL.

The chain links TRBV30 to TRBJ1-5; D is possibly TRBD1 (6 bases). The length of the CDR3 is 17 residues. Trimming shortened V by 0 bases and J by 4 bases, and 19 bases separated the two germline ends. CDR1 and CDR2 from the germline V gene are GTSNPN and SVGIG (reference sequence). The CDR3 DNA is TGTGCCTGGAGTGTAGGGGGTGGGGCAGGGCAAAATCAGCCCCAGCATTTT. This gives the protein CAWSVGGGAGQNQPQHF.

The chain employs TRBV5-4 and TRBJ2-1; 9 positions match TRBD2. Germline V CDR1 and CDR2: SGHNT, YYREEE (reference sequence). Unmatched junction bases numbered 8, after V lost 9 bases and J lost 4 bases. The CDR3 consists of 14 residues. CDR3 DNA sequence: TGTGCCATGCGCGGGGGGGCCGCTTACAATGAGCAGTTCTTC. Amino acids: CAMRGGAAYNEQFF.

The rearrangement uses TRBV7-2 and TRBJ2-1; 9 nucleotides match TRBD1. The CDR3 sequence is 16 residues long. V trimming: 0 bases; J trimming: 3 bases; junction bases outside the gene matches: 3. The V gene's germline CDR1 is SGHTA and CDR2 FQGNSA. CDR3 loop: CASSLAGTGSYNEQFF. CDR3 DNA: TGTGCCAGCAGCTTAGCCGGGACAGGGAGCTACAATGAGCAGTTCTTC.

The rearrangement links TRBV5-6 to TRBJ2-1, with 8 positions matching TRBD2. CDR3 length: 15 residues. Germline CDR1 reads SGHDT; CDR2 reads YYEEEE. After removal of 2 bases from V and 7 bases from J, the junction contained 8 bases not matched to a gene. The CDR3 protein is CASSFTGGPYNEQFF. The CDR3 DNA reads as TGTGCCAGCAGCTTCACGGGGGGGCCTTATAATGAGCAGTTCTTC.

The chain has TRBV28 and TRBJ1-2; D call uncertain. V dropped 4 bases and J dropped 0 bases, with 6 bases sitting between them. This CDR3 has 13 residues. The germline V gene has CDR1 MDHEN and CDR2 SYDVKM. The CDR3 spells CASSSGSNYGYTF. CDR3 in DNA: TGTGCCAGCAGTTCCGGGTCTAACTATGGCTACACCTTC.

The table lists this clone with a few counts. This chain connects TRBV30 to TRBJ1-6, with 10 positions matching TRBD1. V lost 4 bases, J lost 8 bases, and 5 bases stayed unmatched. This CDR3 spans 14 amino acids. Germline V gene sequence: CDR1 GTSNPN, CDR2 SVGIG (reference sequence). CDR3 bases: TGTGCCTGGAACCCGGGACAGGGGTATTCACCCCTCCACTTT. Protein: CAWNPGQGYSPLHF. Looking up the rest from reference TRBV30 and TRBJ1-6 gives the full variable domain: SQTIHQWPATLVQPVGSPLSLECTVEGTSNPNLYWYRQAAGRGLQLLFYSVGIGQISSEVPQNLSASRPQDRQFILSSKKLLLSDSGFYLCAWNPGQGYSPLHFGNGTRLTVT.

This rearrangement joins TRBV11-2 to TRBJ2-3; the match to TRBD2 covers 10 bases. Germline lookup yields CDR1 SGHAT and CDR2 FQNNGV. Losses at the gene ends were 5 bases for V and 4 bases for J; bases not matched to a gene: 3. The CDR3 runs to 14 residues. CDR3 DNA sequence: TGTGCCAGCAGCCCGGGACTAGCGTCAGATACGCAGTATTTT. It codes for CASSPGLASDTQYF.

Remarks on this clone: Other DNA sequences in the sample encode the same CDR3. The chain links TRBV7-3 to TRBJ2-1; TRBD2 matches at 9 bases. Germline V gene sequence: CDR1 SGHTA, CDR2 FQGTGA. This CDR3 comprises 15 residues. After removal of 5 bases from V and 0 bases from J, the junction contained 2 bases not matched to a gene. CDR3 coding DNA: TGTGCCAGCAGCCTTAGCGGGGGCTCCTACAATGAGCAGTTCTTC. The encoded protein is CASSLSGGSYNEQFF.

The chain links TRBV7-3 to TRBJ2-3; 7 nucleotides match TRBD1. V lost 5 bases, J lost 1 base, and 6 bases stayed unmatched. Per the germline V gene, CDR1 is SGHTA and CDR2 is FQGTGA. CDR3 length equals 15 residues. CDR3 amino acids: CASSAYRGGTDTQYF. CDR3 in DNA: TGTGCCAGCAGCGCATACAGGGGCGGCACAGATACGCAGTATTTT.

The chain combines TRBV13 with TRBJ1-6; a weak D match, TRBD1 (5 bases). The CDR3 spans 15 residues. V gave up 0 bases and J gave up 7 bases, with 10 bases separating them. Looked up from germline, CDR1 is PRHDT and CDR2 is FYEKMQ (reference sequence). CDR3 amino acids: CASSLGRGGNSPLHF. CDR3 DNA: TGTGCCAGCAGCTTAGGACGCGGGGGAAATTCACCCCTCCACTTT.

The CDR3 DNA follows: TGTGCCAGCAGTATAGGAGGGCTGAATGAAAAACTGTTTTTT. Its protein is CASSIGGLNEKLFF. This chain uses TRBV25-1 with TRBJ1-4; no clear D. The CDR3 totals 14 residues. Germline V gene data show CDR1 as MGHDK and CDR2 as SYGVNS. V was cut by 5 bases and J by 5 bases, with 12 bases left in between.

V is TRBV6-6 and J is TRBJ2-2; TRBD1 matches 8 bases. Losses at the gene ends were 5 bases for V and 7 bases for J; bases not matched to a gene: 6. CDR1 MNHNY and CDR2 SVGAGI come from the germline V gene (reference sequence). This CDR3 spans 14 amino acids. The CDR3 loop is CASSDTGGLGELFF. In DNA form, the CDR3 reads TGTGCCAGCAGTGACACAGGGGGTCTCGGGGAGCTGTTTTTT.

The rearrangement joins TRBV5-4 to TRBJ2-7, with a weak D call TRBD2 (6 bases). V was clipped by 2 bases and J by 0 bases, with 12 bases between them. The CDR3 consists of 15 residues. The germline V gene has CDR1 SGHNT and CDR2 YYREEE (reference sequence). In DNA form, the CDR3 reads TGTGCCAGCAGCTTAGGGACTCTGAGCTCCTACGAGCAGTACTTC. It yields the protein CASSLGTLSSYEQYF.

This clone was found a few times. The rearrangement uses TRBV5-1 and TRBJ1-2; D gene ambiguous. Germline lookup yields CDR1 SGHRS and CDR2 YFSETQ. The CDR3 is 12 amino acids. With 0 bases removed from V and 5 bases from J, the gap between germline ends came to 5 bases. CDR3 in amino acids: CASSLEQYGYTF. Written as DNA, the CDR3 is TGCGCCAGCAGCTTGGAACAGTATGGCTACACCTTC. Using reference TRBV5-1 and TRBJ1-2 for the parts outside the CDR3, the full variable domain is KAGVTQTPRYLIKTRGQQVTLSCSPISGHRSVSWYQQTPGQGLQFLFEYFSETQRNKGNFPGRFSGRQFSNSRSEMNVSTLELGDSALYLCASSLEQYGYTFGSGTRLTVV.

The CDR3 spells CATGDSHQETQYF. The CDR3 region has the DNA TGTGCCACGGGGGACAGCCACCAAGAGACCCAGTACTTC. V gene TRBV24-1 combines with J gene TRBJ2-5, with TRBD1 matching 7 bases. In germline, CDR1 is KGHDR, CDR2 SFDVKD. The CDR3 totals 13 residues. Unmatched junction bases numbered 4, after V lost 10 bases and J lost 0 bases.